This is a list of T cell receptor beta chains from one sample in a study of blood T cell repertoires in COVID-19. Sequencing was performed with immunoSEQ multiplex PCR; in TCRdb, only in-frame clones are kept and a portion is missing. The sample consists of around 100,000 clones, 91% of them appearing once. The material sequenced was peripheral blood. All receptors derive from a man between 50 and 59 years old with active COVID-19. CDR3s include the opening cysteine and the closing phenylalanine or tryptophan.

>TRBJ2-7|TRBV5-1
CASSLDGRGVYEQYF
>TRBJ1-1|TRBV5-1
CASSLADRQGEEAFF
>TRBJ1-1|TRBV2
CASRVDSMNTEAFF
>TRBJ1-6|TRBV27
CASTRTGVNYNSPLHF
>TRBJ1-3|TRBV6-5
CASRLGTVSGNTIYF
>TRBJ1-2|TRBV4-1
CASAPDGPTAFNYGYTF
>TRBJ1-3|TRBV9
CASSATGANGNTIYF
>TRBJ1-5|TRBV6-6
CASSYRTGRDQPQHF
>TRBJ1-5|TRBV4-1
CASSQPTGWGLNQPQHF
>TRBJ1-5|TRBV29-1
CSVVGQGNQPQHF
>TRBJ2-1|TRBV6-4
CASSQGTGSKNNEQFF
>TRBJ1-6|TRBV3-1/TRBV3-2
CASSQDRRVNSPLHF
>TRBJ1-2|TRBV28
CASRTIGTGKYGYTF
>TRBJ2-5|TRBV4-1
CASSQDRGQETQYF
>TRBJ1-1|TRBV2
CASRARQGSEAFF
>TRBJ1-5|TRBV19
CASSTGQGSQPQHF
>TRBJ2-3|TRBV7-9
CASSYGQGVDTQYF
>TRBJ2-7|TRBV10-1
CASSESGLAYEQYF
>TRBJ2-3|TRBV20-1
CSASGLAGRSTDTQYF
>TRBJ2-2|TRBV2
CASGRQGMNTGELFF
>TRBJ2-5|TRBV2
CASRPGQTEETQYF
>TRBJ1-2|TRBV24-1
CATSDTTTVYTYGYTF
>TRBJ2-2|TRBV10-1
CASGQFNTGELFF
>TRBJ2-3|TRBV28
CASSFSSRGRTDTQYF
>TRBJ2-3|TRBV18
CASSPTSGGTDTQYF
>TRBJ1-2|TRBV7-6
CASSSGGQLSNYGYTF
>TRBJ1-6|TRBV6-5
CASSLKIGTLHHF
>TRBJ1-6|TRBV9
CASSVEPVNSPLHF
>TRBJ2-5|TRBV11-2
CASSLRAGVETQYF